The 19 T cell receptor beta chains listed next were all sequenced from one sample in a study of post-analysis software for immune sequencing data (dated by TCRdb to the mid-2010s). The paper as a whole reports these results and caveats: Patients showed significantly higher frequencies than controls for roughly five TRBV segments, among them TRBV5-6, TRBV5-1 and TRBV20-1.

Libraries were constructed by PCR. For sequencing, an Illumina HiSeq 2500 was employed. Unique molecular identifiers were incorporated into TCR beta cDNA libraries to reduce PCR and sequencing biases. Through fastp at Q25 and MiXCR, TCRdb rebuilt clones from the public reads, retaining in-frame beta chains. Merged by CDR3 protein, the rows form single entries marked with the most common genes and DNA. Present in this sample are 350,000 to 500,000 distinct CDR3 sequences, 35% to 45% of which were seen just once. The ten biggest clones cover 6.5% to 8% of the sample. No antigen has been assigned to these receptors. Sequences were obtained from blood. These receptors were collected from a girl aged 2-10 years with multiple sclerosis.

The V gene is TRBV7-8, the J gene TRBJ2-3; D ambiguous. The ends were cut back, 1 base at V and 4 bases at J, with 18 bases in the middle. The CDR3 totals 17 residues. Germline CDR1 and CDR2: SGHVS and FQNEAQ. CDR3 sequence (DNA): TGTGCCAGCAGCTTAGACCGGTTAGGCCTAGGCCCAGATACGCAGTATTTT. This gives the protein CASSLDRLGLGPDTQYF.

This clonotype was seen only a few times. V is TRBV20-1 and J is TRBJ1-6; 10 nucleotides align to TRBD1. Per germline, CDR1 DFQATT and CDR2 SNEGSKA (reference sequence). After removal of 6 bases from V and 5 bases from J, the junction contained 4 bases not matched to a gene. The CDR3 runs to 14 residues. CDR3 sequence reads: CSARQGADNSPLHF. The CDR3 region has the DNA TGCAGTGCAAGACAGGGGGCCGATAATTCACCCCTCCACTTT.

This clonotype was detected ten times or more. The CDR3, as DNA: TGCGCCAGCAGCTCCTGGGACCGAGCCTACGAGCAGTACTTC. Translating it yields CASSSWDRAYEQYF. The V gene is TRBV5-1, the J gene TRBJ2-7; perhaps D is TRBD1 or TRBD2 (5 bases each). V lost 3 bases, J lost 2 bases, and 12 bases lay in between. CDR1 and CDR2 from the germline V gene are SGHRS and YFSETQ. CDR3 length: 14 residues. The variable domain in full, completed from reference TRBV5-1 and TRBJ2-7, reads KAGVTQTPRYLIKTRGQQVTLSCSPISGHRSVSWYQQTPGQGLQFLFEYFSETQRNKGNFPGRFSGRQFSNSRSEMNVSTLELGDSALYLCASSSWDRAYEQYFGPGTRLTVT.

This clonotype was counted a few times. The J gene is TRBJ2-7, the V gene TRBV28, with 8 bases that match TRBD2. Trimming cost V 3 bases and J 7 bases; bases outside gene matches: 17. Germline CDR1 MDHEN, CDR2 SYDVKM. This CDR3 comprises 17 residues. The CDR3 DNA is TGTGCCAGCAGTTTTCCCACTAGCGGAGCCAACAATGTAGAGCAGTACTTC. Its translation is CASSFPTSGANNVEQYF.

This chain links TRBV12-3 or TRBV12-4 with TRBJ1-4; the D gene is possibly TRBD1 (6 bases). The CDR3 consists of 19 residues. V was shortened by 2 bases and J by 12 bases, with 31 bases between the two germline ends. CDR3 amino acids: CASSLRPLYTGPHGPELFF. The CDR3 DNA reads as TGTGCCAGCAGTTTAAGACCACTGTACACAGGGCCCCACGGTCCCGAACTGTTTTTT.

The chain has TRBV29-1 and TRBJ1-5; 7 bases align to TRBD1. Looked up from germline, CDR1 is SQVTM and CDR2 is ANQGSEA. The CDR3 totals 14 residues. V dropped 6 bases and J dropped 3; count of bases not matched to a gene: 8. CDR3 in DNA: TGCAGCGTCGCCGACAGGGACCACAATCAGCCCCAGCATTTT. Amino acids: CSVADRDHNQPQHF.

This clonotype was seen a few times. This chain links TRBV20-1 with TRBJ1-6; D is unclear. V lost 0 bases to trimming and J lost 10 bases, with 19 bases between them. Germline CDR1 and CDR2: DFQATT and SNEGSKA (reference sequence). The CDR3 extends over 16 amino acids. Here the CDR3 DNA reads TGCAGTGCTAGAGACGGGCGGAAAAGCCTGGGGTCACCCCTCCACTTT. Translating gives CSARDGRKSLGSPLHF.

The sample holds a few counts of this clonotype. This chain links TRBV7-6 with TRBJ1-2, with D possibly matching TRBD1 (6 bases). There are 13 residues in the CDR3. V was trimmed by 1 base and J by 7 bases, leaving 10 bases between them. Germline V CDR1 and CDR2: SGHVS, FNYEAQ. CDR3 DNA sequence: TGTGCCAGCAGCTTAGAAGGGGGGGCTGGCTACACCTTC. Its translation: CASSLEGGAGYTF.

The chain combines TRBV12-3 or TRBV12-4 with TRBJ1-1, with D unresolved. With 3 bases removed from V and 0 bases from J, the gap between germline ends came to 8 bases. The CDR3 has 14 residues. The CDR3 loop reads CASSLAHLNTEAFF. The CDR3 DNA reads TGTGCCAGCAGTTTGGCACACTTGAACACTGAAGCTTTCTTT.

This clonotype was seen ten or more times. This chain joins TRBV10-3 and TRBJ2-5; TRBD1 might be the D (5 bases). CDR1 and CDR2 from the germline V gene are ENHRY and SYGVKD. V was clipped by 8 bases and J by 5 bases, with 12 bases between them. The CDR3 runs 12 residues. In nucleotides, the CDR3 is TGTGCCATCCGCCGGCCAGGGGAGACCCAGTACTTC. It yields the protein CAIRRPGETQYF.

The J gene is TRBJ1-1, the V gene TRBV7-8; 7 bases fit TRBD1. Germline CDR1 SGHVS, CDR2 FQNEAQ. After removal of 5 bases from V and 7 bases from J, the junction contained 4 bases not matched to a gene. This CDR3 is 12 amino acids long. This CDR3 reads CASSPHRGEAFF. The DNA for the CDR3 is TGTGCCAGCAGCCCTCACAGGGGTGAAGCTTTCTTT.

The sample holds a few counts of this clonotype. J is TRBJ2-6 and V is TRBV5-1; D not certain. V was clipped by 1 base and J by 3 bases, with 8 bases between them. CDR3 length: 15 amino acids. Germline V gives CDR1 SGHRS, CDR2 YFSETQ. Written as DNA, the CDR3 is TGCGCCAGCAGCTTGCTTGGGATTGGGGCCAACGTCCTGACTTTC. Translation: CASSLLGIGANVLTF.

Of note for this clonotype: Its ends do not fully match the called genes, so a read error is possible. The chain uses TRBV15 and TRBJ2-7, with 9 bases identical to TRBD2. The CDR3 runs to 14 residues. Germline CDR1 and CDR2: LNHNV and YYDKDF (reference sequence). The CDR3 coding sequence is TGTGCCACCAGCAGTAGCGGGAGCTCCTGCGAGCAGTACTTC. Its protein is CATSSSGSSCEQYF.

The V call is TRBV2, the J call TRBJ1-2; D gene ambiguous. CDR1 is SNHLY and CDR2 is FYNNEI in the germline V gene. This CDR3 region has 12 residues. Trimming took 4 bases from V and 4 from J, leaving 7 bases between them. The CDR3 DNA follows: TGTGCCAGCAGTGGACCCCCCTATGGCTACACCTTC. It encodes CASSGPPYGYTF.

The chain links TRBV12-3 or TRBV12-4 to TRBJ2-1; 7 bases align to TRBD1. The CDR3 contains 19 residues. The trim removed 3 bases at V and 4 bases at J, leaving 18 bases unmatched. CDR3 protein: CASSFRAQGPGGLYNEQFF. The CDR3 DNA sequence: TGTGCCAGCAGTTTCAGGGCACAGGGTCCAGGGGGTTTATACAATGAGCAGTTCTTC.

This clonotype was counted a few times. The chain recombines TRBV10-3 with TRBJ1-4; D is possibly TRBD1 (5 bases). The CDR3 extends over 15 amino acids. Germline V gene sequence: CDR1 ENHRY, CDR2 SYGVKD. V was shortened by 3 bases and J by 2 bases, with 10 bases between the two germline ends. The DNA for the CDR3 is TGTGCCATCAGTGATAGGGGACTGACTAATGAAAAACTGTTTTTT. Its translation is CAISDRGLTNEKLFF.

There are a few counts of this clonotype. This chain joins TRBV7-2 and TRBJ2-7; 9 bases are shared with TRBD2. Germline assignment: CDR1 SGHTA and CDR2 FQGNSA. V shed 1 base and J 4 bases; nucleotides not matched to a gene: 5. The CDR3 contains 15 residues. Here the CDR3 reads CASSLEGAGGYEQYF. In DNA, the CDR3 is TGTGCCAGCAGCTTAGAGGGCGCGGGAGGGTACGAGCAGTACTTC. Combining the CDR3 with reference TRBV7-2 and TRBJ2-7 gives the whole variable domain GAGVSQSPSNKVTEKGKDVELRCDPISGHTALYWYRQSLGQGLEFLIYFQGNSAPDKSGLPSDRFSAERTGGSVSTLTIQRTQQEDSAVYLCASSLEGAGGYEQYFGPGTRLTVT.

The V gene is TRBV15, the J gene TRBJ1-5; perhaps TRBD1 as D (6 bases). Germline V gives CDR1 LNHNV, CDR2 YYDKDF (reference sequence). The germline V and J ends were trimmed by 6 bases and 5 bases, with 20 bases remaining between them. The CDR3 covers 16 residues. This CDR3 reads CATRERGDRQHQPQHF. CDR3 sequence (DNA): TGTGCCACCAGGGAGAGGGGAGACAGGCAGCATCAGCCCCAGCATTTT. Drawing the rest from reference TRBV15 and TRBJ1-5, the complete variable domain is DAMVIQNPRYQVTQFGKPVTLSCSQTLNHNVMYWYQQKSSQAPKLLFHYYDKDFNNEADTPDNFQSRRPNTSFCFLDIRSPGLGDTAMYLCATRERGDRQHQPQHFGDGTRLSIL.

The gene calls are TRBV6-1 and TRBJ2-7; 11 nucleotides agree with TRBD2. The CDR3 has 15 amino acids. Germline V gene data show CDR1 as MNHNS and CDR2 as SASEGT. V shed 4 bases, J shed 4 bases, and the junction held 6 bases outside the gene matches. CDR3 amino acids: CASSAGLAGVYEQYF. For the CDR3, the DNA is TGTGCCAGCAGTGCCGGACTAGCGGGCGTTTACGAGCAGTACTTC.